The clone carrying this T cell receptor (beta chain) was seen more than once but under ten times. Its target is not known. Every naive CD8 library was made from between roughly 20,000 and 1,000,000 sorted cells with 10%, 30% or 50% RNA. Naive CD8 T cells were FACS-sorted by CD8+CD4-CCR7+CD45RA+ markers. MiXCR, applied by TCRdb to the PCR reads, yields one record per CDR3 protein. This sample has about half a million distinct CDR3 sequences, with around 23% found just once. This specimen comes from a study of molecular identifiers for immune sequencing clone quantification. This CDR3 is built from 12 residues. Study-wide findings and caveats: Clones carrying above 20 RNA copies accounted for over 97% of effector molecules, under 1% in naive cells. Detecting spiked Jurkat TCR RNA from one cell among about a million naive cells was reportedly possible.

Input material: naive CD8+ T cells from blood, with Jurkat cell RNA spiked in. Noted subset: FACS-sorted CD8+CD4-CCR7+CD45RA+ naive T cells. This TCR came from a human donor in good health. Some libraries in this study had Jurkat cell RNA spiked in. The rearrangement uses TRBV21-1 and TRBJ1-1. TRBV21-1 has pseudogene status. As DNA, the CDR3 is TGTGCCAACAAAAGGGCCTCCCCCGGGGCTTTCTTT. This translates into CANKRASPGAFF.